These 2 T cell receptor beta chains were all obtained from the same sample, sequenced in a study of blood T cell repertoires in COVID-19. Data came from immunoSEQ multiplex PCR; TCRdb stores just in-frame clones and leaves some out. Of roughly 60,000 clones listed, 92% are singletons. The sequencing sample was made of peripheral blood. These receptors originate from a human donor in a cohort sampled during active COVID-19.

The CDR3 nucleotides are TGTGCCTGGGATCGACAGGGGCAAGAGACCCAGTACTTC. Its protein is CAWDRQGQETQYF. V usage is TRBV30 and J usage is TRBJ2-5, with 8 bases fitting TRBD1. Trimming cost V 5 bases and J 2 bases; bases outside gene matches: 4. The CDR3 is 13 residues long. Germline values: CDR1 GTSNPN, CDR2 SVGIG (reference sequence).

The sample holds one count of this clone. The chain uses TRBV14 and TRBJ1-2; 7 nucleotides align to TRBD1. CDR1 is SGHDN, CDR2 FVKESK, per germline. This CDR3 is built from 13 residues. The J segment lost 7 bases and the V segment lost 4 bases, leaving 6 bases of the junction unmatched. CDR3 in DNA: TGTGCCAGCAGCCGACAGGGCAGGAGTGGCTACACCTTC. This encodes CASSRQGRSGYTF.